These 10 T cell receptor beta chains were all obtained from the same sample, sequenced in a study of blood T cell repertoires in COVID-19. The repertoire was sequenced with immunoSEQ multiplex PCR; TCRdb's copy has only in-frame clones and lacks some. This sample has more than 150,000 clones, with about 85% found just once. The sample comprised PBMCs or T cells enriched from blood (not recorded which). The receptors were gathered from a woman aged 25-40 years who had recovered from COVID-19.

V gene TRBV29-1 combines with J gene TRBJ1-3, with D possibly TRBD1 on 5 matching bases. V dropped 0 bases and J dropped 4 bases, with 19 bases sitting between them. This CDR3 comprises 17 residues. Germline V gene lookup returns CDR1 SQVTM and CDR2 ANQGSEA. The DNA of the CDR3 is TGCAGCGTTGAAGATGGTTCTGGGGCAGCGACGGGAAACACCATATATTTT. Its translation: CSVEDGSGAATGNTIYF. Combining the CDR3 with reference TRBV29-1 and TRBJ1-3 gives the whole variable domain SAVISQKPSRDICQRGTSLTIQCQVDSQVTMMFWYRQQPGQSLTLIATANQGSEATYESGFVIDKFPISRPNLTFSTLTVSNMSPEDSSIYLCSVEDGSGAATGNTIYFGEGSWLTVV.

This chain joins TRBV18 and TRBJ2-1; D not certain. CDR1 KGHSH and CDR2 LQKENI come from the germline V gene. CDR3 length equals 15 residues. With 0 bases removed from V and 6 bases from J, the gap between germline ends came to 12 bases. CDR3 protein: CASSPPSPQLNEQFF. The CDR3 DNA sequence: TGTGCCAGCTCACCACCGTCGCCCCAACTCAATGAGCAGTTCTTC.

The genes are TRBV15 and TRBJ1-2, with D maybe TRBD1 (6 bases). This CDR3 contains 14 residues. Germline values: CDR1 LNHNV, CDR2 YYDKDF (reference sequence). V was trimmed by 0 bases and J by 7 bases, leaving 12 bases between them. Here the CDR3 DNA reads TGTGCCACCAGCAGAGATTACAGGGTGGGTGGCTACACCTTC. This encodes CATSRDYRVGGYTF.

The CDR3 spells CASSYSRGISGNTIYF. Written as DNA, the CDR3 is TGTGCCAGCAGTTACTCGCGCGGGATCTCTGGAAACACCATATATTTT. This sequence joins TRBV6-5 and TRBJ1-3; D gene unclear. V was clipped by 0 bases and J by 0 bases, with 9 bases between them. Looked up from germline, CDR1 is MNHEY and CDR2 is SVGAGI. The CDR3 has 16 residues.

This sequence joins TRBV27 and TRBJ1-2; possibly TRBD1 for D (6 bases). This CDR3 region has 14 residues. CDR1 is MNHEY and CDR2 is SMNVEV in the germline V gene (reference sequence). Trimming removed 6 bases at V and 5 bases at J, with 16 bases between. CDR3 amino acids: CASSSRQELYGYTF. CDR3 in DNA: TGTGCCAGCAGCTCGAGACAGGAACTATATGGCTACACCTTC.

This chain connects TRBV9 to TRBJ1-3; D possibly corresponds to TRBD1 (6 bases). Germline-derived CDR1 and CDR2 are SGDLS and YYNGEE. This CDR3 region has 14 residues. V lost 5 bases, J lost 2 bases, and 11 bases lay in between. The CDR3 sequence: CASSLQGTGNTIYF. The CDR3 nucleotides read TGTGCCAGCAGTTTACAGGGCACTGGAAACACCATATATTTT.

The rearrangement uses TRBV4-1 and TRBJ1-2, with a weak D call TRBD1 (5 bases). CDR1 is MGHRA, CDR2 YSYEKL, per germline. This CDR3 contains 15 residues. Trimming cost V 0 bases and J 8 bases, with 16 bases left between them. CDR3 bases: TGCGCCAGCAGCCAAGAAAGCGGGGGATACGGGGGCTACACCTTC. Protein sequence: CASSQESGGYGGYTF.

CDR3 bases: TGTGCCAGCAGCATACGACCTAGCGGGAGGGGGGAGACCCAGTACTTC. This sequence encodes CASSIRPSGRGETQYF. The rearrangement links TRBV7-2 to TRBJ2-5; 12 nucleotides align to TRBD2. J gave up 5 bases and V 5 bases, and 9 bases lay outside the gene matches. Germline V gene sequence: CDR1 SGHTA, CDR2 FQGNSA. The CDR3 sequence is 16 residues long.

The chain has TRBV6-4 and TRBJ2-1; 7 bases agree with TRBD2. The CDR3 is 13 residues long. With 11 bases clipped from V and 5 bases from J, the junction kept 9 bases outside the gene matches. The germline V gene has CDR1 MRHNA and CDR2 SNTAGT. CDR3 in amino acids: CACSSGPHNEQFF. The CDR3 region has the DNA TGTGCCTGTAGTAGCGGGCCCCACAATGAGCAGTTCTTC.

The chain couples TRBV7-2 to TRBJ1-5; 11 bases match TRBD1. The CDR3 totals 17 residues. The germline gives CDR1 SGHTA, CDR2 FQGNSA. J was trimmed by 3 bases and V by 2 bases; bases with no gene match: 6. Here the CDR3 DNA reads TGTGCCAGCAGCTTATGGGCGGGACAGGGGGACAATCAGCCCCAGCATTTT. Amino acid sequence: CASSLWAGQGDNQPQHF. The variable domain in full, with the rest retrieved from reference TRBV7-2 and TRBJ1-5, is GAGVSQSPSNKVTEKGKDVELRCDPISGHTALYWYRQSLGQGLEFLIYFQGNSAPDKSGLPSDRFSAERTGGSVSTLTIQRTQQEDSAVYLCASSLWAGQGDNQPQHFGDGTRLSIL.